The 22 T cell receptor beta chains below were found in one sample sequenced in a study of shared clonotypes between healthy human individuals. Assay used: immunoSEQ multiplex PCR; TCRdb lists only in-frame clones, some missing. There are about 1 million clones in the sample; more than 60% occur only once, and about 1.5% lies in the top ten. Specimen: memory CD4+ T cells sorted from blood. Subset reported: CD45RA-negative fraction. These receptors were taken from a man in his late teens or twenties in good health.

V gene TRBV6-1 combines with J gene TRBJ1-1; TRBD1 aligns across 7 bases. The germline V gene encodes CDR1 MNHNS and CDR2 SASEGT. The V and J ends lost 4 bases and 3 bases, in that order; junction bases with no gene match: 5. The CDR3 totals 14 residues. The CDR3 sequence: CASSARQGDTEAFF. The CDR3 nucleotides read TGTGCCAGCAGTGCTCGACAGGGAGACACTGAAGCTTTCTTT.

The chain couples TRBV4-1 to TRBJ1-2; TRBD1 matches 9 bases. The V gene's germline CDR1 is MGHRA and CDR2 YSYEKL. There are 15 residues in the CDR3. V shed 0 bases, J shed 5 bases, and the junction held 4 bases outside the gene matches. As DNA, the CDR3 is TGCGCCAGCAGCCAAGATTTGGGACAGGGATATGGCTACACCTTC. This codes for CASSQDLGQGYGYTF.

Regarding this clone: This CDR3 fails to terminate in the conserved phenylalanine or tryptophan, so it likely reflects a read error. The DNA is omitted, as the CDR3 cannot be located on it reliably, and the CDR3 follows TCRdb's listing. The genes are TRBV10-2 and TRBJ1-1. Germline V gene lookup returns CDR1 WSHSY and CDR2 SAAADI. From its first to its last residue, the CDR3 has 15 amino acids. CDR3 amino acids: CASSESITIDKANWS.

The rearrangement links TRBV2 to TRBJ2-2; weak D call: TRBD2 (5 bases). V lost 8 bases, J lost 1 base, and 14 bases lay in between. Looked up from germline, CDR1 is SNHLY and CDR2 is FYNNEI. The CDR3 is 15 amino acids. The DNA of the CDR3 is TGTGCCAGCGGATTAAAGGACTGGAACACCGGGGAGCTGTTTTTT. Translation: CASGLKDWNTGELFF.

In its sample, this clone was seen a few times. CDR3 sequence reads: CASSQEGGTYGYTF. CDR3 nucleotides: TGTGCCAGCAGCCAGGAGGGAGGAACCTATGGCTACACCTTC. The rearrangement joins TRBV5-4 to TRBJ1-2; D gene ambiguous. Germline CDR1 SGHNT, CDR2 YYREEE (reference sequence). The CDR3 length is 14 residues. Trimming pared 4 bases from V and 4 bases from J, leaving 14 bases between.

The chain joins TRBV18 to TRBJ1-2; 8 nucleotides line up with TRBD1. CDR1 and CDR2 (germline): KGHSH, LQKENI. The CDR3 extends over 15 amino acids. V shed 3 bases, J shed 2 bases, and the junction held 5 bases outside the gene matches. The CDR3 DNA reads TGTGCCAGCTCACCTACAGGGGGTACAAACTATGGCTACACCTTC. As protein: CASSPTGGTNYGYTF. Using reference TRBV18 and TRBJ1-2 for the parts outside the CDR3, the full variable domain is NAGVMQNPRHLVRRRGQEARLRCSPMKGHSHVYWYRQLPEEGLKFMVYLQKENIIDESGMPKERFSAEFPKEGPSILRIQQVVRGDSAAYFCASSPTGGTNYGYTFGSGTRLTVV.

The rearrangement joins TRBV2 to TRBJ1-1; D is perhaps TRBD1 (6 bases). Trimming took 6 bases from V and 5 from J, leaving 25 bases between them. The CDR3 spans 17 residues. Germline V CDR1 and CDR2: SNHLY, FYNNEI. The DNA for the CDR3 is TGTGCCAGCAGGCCCAACCGGGGGGGGCTAGGTGCAACTGAAGCTTTCTTT. It translates to CASRPNRGGLGATEAFF.

This chain links TRBV28 with TRBJ1-2, with TRBD1 matching 11 bases. There are 16 residues in the CDR3. Losses at the gene ends were 6 bases for V and 7 bases for J; bases not matched to a gene: 13. The V gene's germline CDR1 is MDHEN and CDR2 SYDVKM. CDR3 loop: CASSLNPYGQGAGYTF. CDR3 nucleotide sequence: TGTGCCAGCAGCCTTAATCCCTATGGACAGGGGGCTGGCTACACCTTC.

The table lists this clone with a few counts. The chain uses TRBV7-2 and TRBJ1-5; D might be TRBD1 (6 bases). This CDR3 has 15 amino acids. In germline, CDR1 is SGHTA, CDR2 FQGNSA. The ends were cut back, 3 bases at V and 0 bases at J, with 9 bases in the middle. DNA of the CDR3: TGTGCCAGCAGCTTGTCACAGGGTAGCAATCAGCCCCAGCATTTT. Translation: CASSLSQGSNQPQHF. Filled out from reference TRBV7-2 and TRBJ1-5, the complete variable domain reads GAGVSQSPSNKVTEKGKDVELRCDPISGHTALYWYRQSLGQGLEFLIYFQGNSAPDKSGLPSDRFSAERTGGSVSTLTIQRTQQEDSAVYLCASSLSQGSNQPQHFGDGTRLSIL.

The chain uses TRBV5-1 and TRBJ1-2; D not certain. Germline V lookup: CDR1 SGHRS, CDR2 YFSETQ. Trimming pared 3 bases from V and 8 bases from J, leaving 14 bases between. The CDR3 loop spans 13 amino acids. The CDR3 DNA sequence: TGCGCCAGCAGCTCGGAGGGCTCGGAGGGCTACACCTTC. It translates to CASSSEGSEGYTF.

The V and J genes are TRBV6-1 and TRBJ1-3; a possible D gene is TRBD1 (6 bases). CDR1 MNHNS and CDR2 SASEGT come from the germline V gene. This CDR3 comprises 16 residues. V dropped 4 bases and J dropped 1 base, with 14 bases sitting between them. The CDR3 sequence: CASSGEQGASGNTIYF. DNA of the CDR3: TGTGCCAGCAGTGGGGAACAGGGTGCTTCTGGAAACACCATATATTTT.

A single count supports this clone. The V call is TRBV7-2, the J call TRBJ2-7, with D hard to call. The germline V and J ends were trimmed by 7 bases and 2 bases, with 15 bases remaining between them. Per the germline V gene, CDR1 is SGHTA and CDR2 is FQGNSA. The CDR3 is 14 amino acids. In DNA, the CDR3 is TGTGCCAGCACCCCGGGCTCACTCCCCTACGAGCAGTACTTC. The encoded protein is CASTPGSLPYEQYF.

Concerning this clone itself: Other DNA sequences in this sample translate to the same CDR3. This chain joins TRBV12-5 and TRBJ2-7; tentative D call: TRBD1 (5 bases). The ends were cut back, 2 bases at V and 0 bases at J, with 5 bases in the middle. Germline V CDR1 and CDR2: LGHNT, FRNRAP. The CDR3 runs to 13 residues. CDR3 residues: CASGLRGSYEQYF. The CDR3 DNA reads as TGTGCTAGTGGTTTGAGGGGCTCCTACGAGCAGTACTTC.

The genes are TRBV5-4 and TRBJ1-2; the match to TRBD1 covers 9 bases. Per the germline V gene, CDR1 is SGHNT and CDR2 is YYREEE (reference sequence). The CDR3 is 17 amino acids. V gave up 4 bases and J gave up 7 bases; unmatched junction bases: 17. The CDR3 sequence: CASSQLSTGGFSPGYTF. CDR3 nucleotides: TGTGCCAGCAGCCAGCTTTCAACAGGGGGCTTTAGCCCTGGCTACACCTTC.

The chain couples TRBV10-1 to TRBJ2-2; 10 bases map to TRBD2. This CDR3 spans 17 amino acids. V was clipped by 2 bases and J by 4 bases; unmatched bases: 7. Per the germline V gene, CDR1 is WNHNN and CDR2 is SYGVQD (reference sequence). As DNA, the CDR3 is TGCGCCAGCAGTGAGATAGCGGGGGGCCGATCCACCGGGGAGCTGTTTTTT. Its protein is CASSEIAGGRSTGELFF.

In this sample, this clone turned up once. The chain combines TRBV10-1 with TRBJ2-1, with a possible D match to TRBD1 (6 bases). CDR1 and CDR2 from the germline V gene are WNHNN and SYGVQD (reference sequence). V lost 0 bases and J 9 bases, leaving 12 bases between the germline ends. The CDR3 sequence is 14 residues long. CDR3 sequence (DNA): TGCGCCAGCAGTGAGTCAGGACAGTTCGGTGAGCAGTTCTTC. It specifies CASSESGQFGEQFF.

CDR3 DNA sequence: TGTGCCAGCAGTCCCGCCGGACTCGGGGGCCATGATGAGCAGTTCTTC. Translated: CASSPAGLGGHDEQFF. The genes are TRBV28 and TRBJ2-1; D is tentatively TRBD1 or TRBD2 (6 bases each). V dropped 5 bases and J dropped 8 bases, with 22 bases sitting between them. The CDR3 extends over 16 amino acids. Germline V gene sequence: CDR1 MDHEN, CDR2 SYDVKM.

V gene TRBV10-3 combines with J gene TRBJ2-2, with TRBD2 identical over 7 bases. CDR3 length equals 15 residues. Germline V lookup: CDR1 ENHRY, CDR2 SYGVKD. Trimming cost V 7 bases and J 6 bases; bases outside gene matches: 11. This CDR3 reads CAITPGGSVSGELFF. The CDR3 bases are TGTGCCATCACCCCAGGCGGGAGCGTGTCCGGGGAGCTGTTTTTT.

The rearrangement uses TRBV6-6 and TRBJ1-4; 9 nucleotides agree with TRBD1. Germline trimming cut 8 bases from V and 8 bases from J; bases unmatched to any gene: 9. Germline V gene data show CDR1 as MNHNY and CDR2 as SVGAGI (reference sequence). There are 14 residues in the CDR3. For the CDR3, the DNA is TGTGCCAGCGGTTCCGGGACAGGGTGGGAAAAACTGTTTTTT. Its translation: CASGSGTGWEKLFF.

The chain has TRBV27 and TRBJ1-2; 7 positions agree with TRBD1. Germline V gives CDR1 MNHEY, CDR2 SMNVEV (reference sequence). After removal of 5 bases from V and 7 bases from J, the junction contained 10 bases not matched to a gene. This CDR3 is built from 14 residues. CDR3 in amino acids: CASSDRGGAGGYTF. Written as DNA, the CDR3 is TGTGCCAGCAGTGACAGAGGGGGCGCAGGTGGCTACACCTTC.

This clone was recorded only once. V usage is TRBV29-1 and J usage is TRBJ1-1, with D maybe TRBD1 (6 bases). Looked up from germline, CDR1 is SQVTM and CDR2 is ANQGSEA. V was trimmed by 1 base and J by 5 bases, leaving 17 bases between them. This CDR3 region has 15 residues. The CDR3 bases are TGCAGCGTTGAAGGAGTGGGGGGCGCTCGGACTGAAGCTTTCTTT. Translating it yields CSVEGVGGARTEAFF.

The chain links TRBV7-2 to TRBJ1-3, with 8 bases identical to TRBD1. The V gene's germline CDR1 is SGHTA and CDR2 FQGNSA. J lost 2 bases, V lost 5 bases, and 5 bases had no gene match. The CDR3 is 15 residues long. CDR3 loop: CASSTETGAGNTIYF. The CDR3 nucleotides read TGTGCCAGCAGCACAGAGACAGGGGCTGGAAACACCATATATTTT.